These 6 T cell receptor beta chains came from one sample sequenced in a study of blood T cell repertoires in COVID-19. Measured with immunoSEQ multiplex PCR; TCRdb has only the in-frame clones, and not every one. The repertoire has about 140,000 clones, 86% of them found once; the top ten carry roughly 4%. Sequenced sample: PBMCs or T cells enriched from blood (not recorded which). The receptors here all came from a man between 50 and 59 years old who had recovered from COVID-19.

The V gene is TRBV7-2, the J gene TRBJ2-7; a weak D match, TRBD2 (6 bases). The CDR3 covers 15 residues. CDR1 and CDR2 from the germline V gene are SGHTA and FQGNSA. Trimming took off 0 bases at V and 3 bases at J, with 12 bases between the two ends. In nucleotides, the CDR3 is TGTGCCAGCAGCTTAGCTAGCGGACGAGACTACGAGCAGTACTTC. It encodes CASSLASGRDYEQYF.

The CDR3 spells CATSDTGTLSNQPQHF. The CDR3 DNA sequence: TGTGCCACCAGTGATACCGGGACACTTAGCAATCAGCCCCAGCATTTT. The chain carries TRBV24-1 and TRBJ1-5; tentative D call: TRBD1 (6 bases). The CDR3 runs to 16 residues. The V gene lost 3 bases and the J gene lost 0 bases, with 11 bases spanning the gap. Germline V gene data show CDR1 as KGHDR and CDR2 as SFDVKD.

CDR3 loop: CASSQWGDQPQHF. As DNA, the CDR3 is TGTGCCAGCAGCCAGTGGGGGGATCAGCCCCAGCATTTT. V and J are TRBV7-2 and TRBJ1-5; D perhaps matches TRBD1 (5 bases). The V and J ends lost 5 bases and 5 bases respectively, with 10 bases between them. Germline CDR1 is SGHTA and CDR2 is FQGNSA. The CDR3 length is 13 residues.

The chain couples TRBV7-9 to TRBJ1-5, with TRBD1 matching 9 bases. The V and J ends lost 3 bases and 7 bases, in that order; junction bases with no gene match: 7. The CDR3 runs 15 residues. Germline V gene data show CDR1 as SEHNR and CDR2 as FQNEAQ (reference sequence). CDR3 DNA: TGTGCCAGCAGCTTGGGACAGGGTAGGACACAGCCCCAGCATTTT. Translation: CASSLGQGRTQPQHF.

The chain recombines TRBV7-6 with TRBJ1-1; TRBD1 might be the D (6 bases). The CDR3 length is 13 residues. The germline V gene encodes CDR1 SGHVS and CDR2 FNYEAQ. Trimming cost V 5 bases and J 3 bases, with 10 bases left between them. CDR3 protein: CASSPQGYTEAFF. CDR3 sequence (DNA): TGTGCCAGCAGCCCCCAGGGGTACACTGAAGCTTTCTTT.

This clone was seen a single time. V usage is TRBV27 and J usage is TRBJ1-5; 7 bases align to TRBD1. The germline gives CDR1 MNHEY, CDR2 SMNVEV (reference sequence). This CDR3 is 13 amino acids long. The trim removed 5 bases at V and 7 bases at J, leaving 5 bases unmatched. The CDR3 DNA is TGTGCCAGCAGTGACCGACAGGGCCAGCCCCAGCATTTT. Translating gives CASSDRQGQPQHF.